This T cell receptor (beta chain) was documented in a study of blood T cell repertoires in COVID-19. The wider study: Nucleic acid was either cDNA or gDNA, and it came from T cells, B-cell-depleted T cells, or PBMCs.

Methods used by the authors: For nucleated cells, counts were estimated from reference gene primer amplification. The method was immunoSEQ multiplex PCR; TCRdb's version includes in-frame clones alone and lacks a portion of them. V, J and clone size are taken as reported in that table, and D and trimming were inferred from the DNA itself. The sample has some 350,000 clones, more than 75% seen once; the top ten hold roughly 6.3%. This clone was found once. While infection was still active, Seattle patients were enrolled and then followed longitudinally. This CDR3 has 18 amino acids. This sequence was found in a woman aged 50 to 60 with COVID-19, enrolled during active disease. The sample consisted of peripheral blood. This chain uses TRBV21-1 with TRBJ2-3; whether TRBD1, the table's D call, matches the DNA was not checked. TRBV21-1 is listed as a pseudogene. This CDR3 is CASSRRQGEISSTDTQYF. The CDR3 nucleotides are TGTGCCAGCAGCCGACGACAGGGGGAAATCTCTAGCACAGATACGCAGTATTTT.